A selection of T cell receptor beta chains follows, all from one sample in a study of blood T cell repertoires in COVID-19. TCRdb's copy holds only in-frame clones and misses some; the assay was immunoSEQ multiplex PCR. The sample yields 120,000 to 150,000 clones, roughly 86% seen once. Sequencing was done on a sample of peripheral blood. The origin of the receptors is a human donor in a cohort sampled during active COVID-19. CDR3s include the opening cysteine and the closing phenylalanine or tryptophan. Fields, in order: D gene, V gene, J gene, CDR3 protein. A D gene is named only where the DNA matches it firmly.

-	TRBV7-2	TRBJ2-5	CASSLVSRQETQYF
-	TRBV19	TRBJ1-4	CASSMRGNEKLFF
TRBD1	TRBV7-6	TRBJ2-7	CASSLGTGVYEQYF
-	TRBV6-2/TRBV6-3	TRBJ2-5	CASSRGDRGTQYF
-	TRBV28	TRBJ1-4	CASSSAFSNEKLFF
-	TRBV7-2	TRBJ1-5	CASSLARQGYGQPQHF
-	TRBV30	TRBJ1-3	CAWYRVSGNTIYF
TRBD1	TRBV7-8	TRBJ1-2	CASSYTQGANGYTF
-	TRBV15	TRBJ1-1	CATSRDRGMNTEAFF
-	TRBV29-1	TRBJ1-5	CSVEDEVSQHF
TRBD2	TRBV9	TRBJ2-2	CASSVVAGPNTGELFF
TRBD2	TRBV4-3	TRBJ2-1	CASSQEIGAGGPFNEQFF
-	TRBV5-5	TRBJ1-1	CASSIGGSMNTEAFF
TRBD2	TRBV5-1	TRBJ2-5	CASSFGLETETQYF
-	TRBV5-6	TRBJ1-1	CASSLAGTGLNTEAFF
-	TRBV12-3/TRBV12-4	TRBJ2-6	CASSFTGANVLTF
TRBD2	TRBV6-2/TRBV6-3	TRBJ2-1	CASSYPTGTSGSSYNEQFF
-	TRBV27	TRBJ2-3	CASSSYTDTQYF
TRBD1	TRBV30	TRBJ2-7	CAWSYRGQGEQYF
TRBD1	TRBV10-3	TRBJ1-1	CAIRSGQGRTEAFF
TRBD1	TRBV11-2	TRBJ2-7	CASSKGQGQAEQYF
-	TRBV7-8	TRBJ2-7	CASSLTRAPTEQYF
-	TRBV6-2/TRBV6-3	TRBJ2-1	CASSYSRGKYNEQFF
-	TRBV29-1	TRBJ2-2	CSAQTGTNTGELFF
-	TRBV7-2	TRBJ1-6	CASSLASSVVSSPLHF
TRBD1	TRBV10-2	TRBJ2-7	CASSVSGQGSTEQYF
TRBD2	TRBV30	TRBJ2-3	CAWTGTGGLGTDTQYF
TRBD1	TRBV2	TRBJ1-6	CASRGGTVNSPLHF
TRBD1	TRBV6-1	TRBJ2-6	CASSEIGTGTSGANVLTF
TRBD1	TRBV5-1	TRBJ1-5	CASLPRDRDLDQPQHF
-	TRBV6-5	TRBJ1-6	CASRGGRGDSPLHF
-	TRBV7-9	TRBJ1-2	CASSLEGNYGYTF
TRBD2	TRBV27	TRBJ2-5	CASSRGLAGGQETQYF
TRBD1	TRBV28	TRBJ1-1	CASSMGTGAGAFF
-	TRBV10-3	TRBJ1-1	CAISRGGEGNTEAFF
TRBD2	TRBV19	TRBJ2-1	CASRQVAGDQYNEQFF
-	TRBV9	TRBJ2-7	CASSPGGERYEQYF
-	TRBV11-2	TRBJ1-2	CASSEGFWGYTF
TRBD1	TRBV6-5	TRBJ2-5	CASSSPGQPTQETQYF
-	TRBV2	TRBJ1-5	CASSGDSNQPQHF
TRBD2	TRBV3-1/TRBV3-2	TRBJ2-3	CARSGGGHGTDTQYF
-	TRBV5-1	TRBJ2-7	CASSLGELAAPTKQYF
-	TRBV7-9	TRBJ1-3	CASSLVGGTGNTIYF
-	TRBV5-1	TRBJ2-7	CASSLDRAYEQYF
-	TRBV29-1	TRBJ2-7	CSAKTAGDGEQYF
TRBD2	TRBV2	TRBJ2-3	CASSGDSGGVDTQYF